Below are 9 T cell receptor beta chains sequenced from a single sample in a study of blood T cell repertoires in COVID-19. The data were produced by immunoSEQ multiplex PCR, yet TCRdb's version contains in-frame clones alone and is incomplete. The sample carries about 300,000 clones, roughly 90% recorded once. The source material was PBMCs or T cells enriched from blood (not recorded which). Receptors were obtained from a woman between 50 and 59 years old who had been exposed to COVID-19.

CDR3 bases: TGTGCCAGCAGCTTAGCTGGGAGGGGGACAGATACGCAGTATTTT. This gives the protein CASSLAGRGTDTQYF. V gene TRBV7-2 combines with J gene TRBJ2-3; a possible D gene is TRBD2 (7 bases). With 0 bases removed from V and 3 bases from J, the gap between germline ends came to 10 bases. The CDR3 is 15 residues long. CDR1 is SGHTA and CDR2 is FQGNSA in the germline V gene.

The chain has TRBV28 and TRBJ2-1, with a weak D call TRBD2 (5 bases). Germline loops: CDR1 MDHEN, CDR2 SYDVKM. CDR3 length: 14 amino acids. Trimming cost V 3 bases and J 1 base, with 7 bases left between them. The CDR3, as DNA: TGTGCCAGCAGTTTCACGGGGTCCTACAATGAGCAGTTCTTC. The encoded protein is CASSFTGSYNEQFF. Complete variable domain (other parts from reference TRBV28 and TRBJ2-1): DVKVTQSSRYLVKRTGEKVFLECVQDMDHENMFWYRQDPGLGLRLIYFSYDVKMKEKGDIPEGYSVSREKKERFSLILESASTNQTSMYLCASSFTGSYNEQFFGPGTRLTVL.

J is TRBJ1-2 and V is TRBV28; unclear D gene. The CDR3 is made up of 16 amino acids. CDR1 MDHEN and CDR2 SYDVKM come from the germline V gene. Trimming removed 6 bases from V and 4 bases from J, with 21 bases in between. For the CDR3, the DNA is TGTGCCAGCAGCCTACAATTGGCCTCGAGCGCCTATGGCTACACCTTC. Translating it yields CASSLQLASSAYGYTF.

The gene calls are TRBV18 and TRBJ2-5; D uncertain. With 1 base removed from V and 4 bases from J, the gap between germline ends came to 10 bases. The CDR3 has 14 amino acids. CDR1 KGHSH and CDR2 LQKENI come from the germline V gene. The CDR3 DNA sequence: TGTGCCAGCTCACCACGGGCCAGTAGAGAGACCCAGTACTTC. Amino acid sequence: CASSPRASRETQYF.

The chain recombines TRBV14 with TRBJ1-1; TRBD1 matches at 7 bases. After removal of 2 bases from V and 5 bases from J, the junction contained 8 bases not matched to a gene. This CDR3 contains 15 residues. Germline-derived CDR1 and CDR2 are SGHDN and FVKESK. The CDR3 nucleotides read TGTGCCAGCAGCCAAATGCAGGGGGATCGGACTGAAGCTTTCTTT. Its protein product is CASSQMQGDRTEAFF. Using reference TRBV14 and TRBJ1-1 for the parts outside the CDR3, the full variable domain is EAGVTQFPSHSVIEKGQTVTLRCDPISGHDNLYWYRRVMGKEIKFLLHFVKESKQDESGMPNNRFLAERTGGTYSTLKVQPAELEDSGVYFCASSQMQGDRTEAFFGQGTRLTVV.

V gene TRBV6-6 combines with J gene TRBJ2-2, with a tentative D call TRBD2 (5 bases). The CDR3 is made up of 11 amino acids. Per the germline V gene, CDR1 is MNHNY and CDR2 is SVGAGI (reference sequence). V lost 2 bases and J lost 12, with 7 bases in between. CDR3 sequence (DNA): TGTGCCAGCAGTTACGGAGGCCAGCTGTTTTTT. Translating it yields CASSYGGQLFF.

The rearrangement joins TRBV28 to TRBJ2-7; D perhaps matches TRBD2 (6 bases). V was clipped by 5 bases and J by 3 bases, with 14 bases between them. The germline V gene has CDR1 MDHEN and CDR2 SYDVKM. The CDR3 loop spans 14 amino acids. The CDR3 sequence: CASSGTSRLYEQYF. CDR3 DNA: TGTGCCAGCAGTGGTACTAGCCGACTCTACGAGCAGTACTTC.

In nucleotides, the CDR3 is TGCAGCGTTGAAGGACTGCAGGGCGAGCAGTACTTC. It is translated as CSVEGLQGEQYF. The chain uses TRBV29-1 and TRBJ2-7, with D possibly TRBD1 on 5 matching bases. The germline CDR1 and CDR2 sequences are SQVTM and ANQGSEA. The CDR3 contains 12 residues. V lost 1 base and J lost 6, with 10 bases in between.

CDR3 bases: TGTGCCTGGAGTCAACGATTTAGCGGGGAAGATACCTACGAGCAGTACTTC. Amino acid sequence: CAWSQRFSGEDTYEQYF. V usage is TRBV30 and J usage is TRBJ2-7; TRBD2 matches at 8 bases. The CDR3 contains 17 residues. V shed 2 bases and J 2 bases; nucleotides not matched to a gene: 14. Germline CDR1 reads GTSNPN; CDR2 reads SVGIG (reference sequence).